This is a list of T cell receptor beta chains from one sample in a study of T cell responses to AZD1222 COVID-19 vaccine. Libraries were prepared by immunoSEQ multiplex PCR; TCRdb keeps only in-frame clonotypes and omits some of them. Of 75,000 to 100,000 clones in the sample, 80% to 90% were seen once. Material: peripheral blood, obtained on day 0 of AZD1222 vaccination. The receptors come from an adult in good health. CDR3s include the opening cysteine and the closing phenylalanine or tryptophan. The D gene is left open where the match is weak. The size field is filled for only some rows; it gives once, few, many or a size class.

TRBV5-5,few,TRBJ2-5,NA,TGTGCCAGCAGATACGACCCCAGAGAGACCCAGTACTTC,CASRYDPRETQYF
TRBV10-3,NA,TRBJ1-2,NA,TGTGCCATCAGTGGAAATCTCCGGACAGCCGCCGCTAACTATGGCTACACCTTC,CAISGNLRTAAANYGYTF
TRBV18,NA,TRBJ2-2,NA,TGTGCCAGCTCACCTAGGGCCTCAAACACCGGGGAGCTGTTTTTT,CASSPRASNTGELFF
TRBV28,NA,TRBJ1-3,NA,TGTGCCAGCAGTTTATACCAGGGAAGCTCTGGAAACACCATATATTTT,CASSLYQGSSGNTIYF
TRBV11-3,NA,TRBJ1-1,TRBD1,TGTGCCAGCAGTATAATTACAGGGGGTGAAGCTTTCTTT,CASSIITGGEAFF
TRBV9,NA,TRBJ2-6,TRBD1,TGTGCCAGCAGCATTACAGGGGGCTCTGGGGCCAACGTCCTGACTTTC,CASSITGGSGANVLTF
TRBV25-1,NA,TRBJ1-2,TRBD1,TGTGCCAGCAGATTGACAGGGGGAAACTATGGCTACACCTTC,CASRLTGGNYGYTF
TRBV5-1,few,TRBJ2-3,NA,TGCGCCAGCAGCTTAAGCGGGCGCACAGATACGCAGTATTTT,CASSLSGRTDTQYF
TRBV4-3,NA,TRBJ2-7,NA,TGCGCCAGCAGCCACTGGCCGGACGCCTACGAGCAGTACTTC,CASSHWPDAYEQYF
TRBV5-1,few,TRBJ1-2,NA,TGCGCCAGCAGCCACCGGGACGGGACTAACTATGGCTACACCTTC,CASSHRDGTNYGYTF
TRBV13,NA,TRBJ2-1,NA,TGTGCCAGCAGCCCGAACAGGGGGGGGGATAATGAGCAGTTCTTC,CASSPNRGGDNEQFF
TRBV29-1,NA,TRBJ2-1,TRBD2,TGCAGCGTTGCCAGACCTCCCAGCGGGAGCTACAATGAGCAGTTCTTC,CSVARPPSGSYNEQFF
TRBV6-2/TRBV6-3,NA,TRBJ1-2,NA,TGTGCCAGCAGCCACCGGGACGGAGTCCCCCTGGGCTACACCTTC,CASSHRDGVPLGYTF
TRBV4-3,NA,TRBJ1-2,NA,TGCGCCAGCAGCCAAGACGCAGGGCTTAACTATGGCTACACCTTC,CASSQDAGLNYGYTF
TRBV5-1,NA,TRBJ1-1,NA,TGCGCCAGCAGCTTGGGTCCGGGGGGCACTGAAGCTTTCTTT,CASSLGPGGTEAFF
TRBV6-5,NA,TRBJ1-5,NA,TGTGCCAGCAGTTACTCGCGCCAGGGTGGTCAGCCCCAGCATTTT,CASSYSRQGGQPQHF
TRBV6-5,NA,TRBJ1-1,TRBD1,TGTGCCAGCACCCCACTGACAGGGCCGAACACTGAAGCTTTCTTT,CASTPLTGPNTEAFF
TRBV21-1,NA,TRBJ2-3,NA,TGTGCCAGCAGCAAAGAGGGGGGGACGGGAACTAGCACAGATACGCAGTATTTT,CASSKEGGTGTSTDTQYF
TRBV19,NA,TRBJ1-5,NA,TGTGCCAGTAGTATAACGGAGGGAAATCAGCCCCAGCATTTT,CASSITEGNQPQHF
TRBV11-3,once,TRBJ2-1,TRBD2,TGTGCCAGCAGCTTAGCGGGAGGCCGCTCCTACAATGAGCAGTTCTTC,CASSLAGGRSYNEQFF
TRBV7-2,NA,TRBJ2-3,NA,TGTGCCAGCAGCTTAGCCTCCACAATACTCACTAGCACAGATACGCAGTATTTT,CASSLASTILTSTDTQYF
TRBV9,NA,TRBJ1-2,NA,TGTGCCAGCAGCGCGGGTCAAGCTAACTATGGCTACACCTTC,CASSAGQANYGYTF
TRBV7-9,NA,TRBJ2-3,NA,TGTGCCAGCAGCCACCGGGATACGAGCACAGATACGCAGTATTTT,CASSHRDTSTDTQYF
TRBV2,NA,TRBJ1-5,NA,TGTGCCAGCAGTGAAGCGGTCCACGGCAATCAGCCCCAGCATTTT,CASSEAVHGNQPQHF
TRBV18,NA,TRBJ2-7,TRBD2,TGTGCCAGCTCACCTAGCGGGGCCTACGAGCAGTACTTC,CASSPSGAYEQYF
TRBV15,NA,TRBJ1-5,NA,TGTGCCACCAGCAGAGTCGTGAAGCATCAGCCCCAGCATTTT,CATSRVVKHQPQHF
TRBV3-1/TRBV3-2,NA,TRBJ2-5,NA,TGTGCCAGCAGCCAAGTCCTGGGTGGGCAAGAGACCCAGTACTTC,CASSQVLGGQETQYF
TRBV6-5,NA,TRBJ1-1,NA,TGTGCCAGCAGTTACCTGGGGCACAATGAAGCTTTCTTT,CASSYLGHNEAFF
TRBV27,NA,TRBJ2-7,TRBD2,TGTGCCAGTACGAGCGGGAGTTCCTACGAGCAGTACTTC,CASTSGSSYEQYF
TRBV7-2,NA,TRBJ1-5,NA,TGTGCCAGCAGCTTATCGATGGAGCCCCAGCATTTT,CASSLSMEPQHF
TRBV20-1,NA,TRBJ1-6,TRBD1,TGCAGTGCTAGTTCCGGGACAGGGGGCGCTTCACCCCTCCACTTT,CSASSGTGGASPLHF
TRBV28,NA,TRBJ2-2,NA,TGTGCCAGCAGTTCGCTAGGAGGGGGCAACACCGGGGAGCTGTTTTTT,CASSSLGGGNTGELFF
TRBV4-1,NA,TRBJ2-5,NA,TGCGCCAGCAGCCAAGTTGGCAGGGGCGGGGGCGTTGGGGAGACCCAGTACTTC,CASSQVGRGGGVGETQYF
TRBV2,NA,TRBJ2-5,NA,TGTGCCAGCAGTTATCAAGGTCAAGAGACCCAGTACTTC,CASSYQGQETQYF
TRBV28,NA,TRBJ2-6,TRBD1,TGTGCCAGCAGTCCACCACAGGGGGCGAGGGCCAACGTCCTGACTTTC,CASSPPQGARANVLTF